What follows is one T cell receptor (beta chain) and its context. The same CDR3 arises from other DNA sequences in this sample as well. Libraries were prepared by immunoSEQ multiplex PCR; TCRdb keeps only in-frame clonotypes and omits some of them. The data show under 200,000 clones, approximately 95% seen once. The sample is drawn from a study of T cell responses to AZD1222 COVID-19 vaccine. The V gene's germline CDR1 is SEHNR and CDR2 FQNEAQ (reference sequence). The CDR3 covers 15 residues. Trimming pared 1 base from V and 0 bases from J, leaving 7 bases between. The V gene is TRBV7-9, the J gene TRBJ1-5, with D uncertain. The sequencing used peripheral blood, collected on day 0 of AZD1222 vaccination. The clonotype was recovered from an adult in good health. The CDR3: CASSLGGYSNQPQHF. In DNA, the CDR3 is TGTGCCAGCAGCTTAGGTGGTTATAGCAATCAGCCCCAGCATTTT.